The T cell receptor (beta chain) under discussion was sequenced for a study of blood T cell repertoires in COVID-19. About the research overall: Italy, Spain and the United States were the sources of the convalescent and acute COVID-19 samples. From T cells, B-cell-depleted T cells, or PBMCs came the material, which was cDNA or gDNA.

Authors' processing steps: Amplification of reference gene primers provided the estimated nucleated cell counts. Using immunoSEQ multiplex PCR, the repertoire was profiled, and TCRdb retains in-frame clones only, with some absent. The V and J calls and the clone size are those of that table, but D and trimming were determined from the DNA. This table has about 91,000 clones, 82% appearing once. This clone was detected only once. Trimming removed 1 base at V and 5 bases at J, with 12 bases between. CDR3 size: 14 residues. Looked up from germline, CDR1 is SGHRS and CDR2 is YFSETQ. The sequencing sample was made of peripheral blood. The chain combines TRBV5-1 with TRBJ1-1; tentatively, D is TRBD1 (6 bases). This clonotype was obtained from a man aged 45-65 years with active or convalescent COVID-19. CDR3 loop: CASSLWTEHTEAFF. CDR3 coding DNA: TGCGCCAGCAGCTTGTGGACAGAGCATACTGAAGCTTTCTTT.